This T cell receptor (beta chain) was recorded in a study of cytomegalovirus exposure and HLA in healthy donors (dated by TCRdb to the late 2010s). Context from the whole study: According to a later analysis, the 120 or so validation repertoires were produced on the same platform as the 680 or so repertoires of the first cohort. To predict cytomegalovirus infection status, the study combined high-throughput TCR immunosequencing, statistical association of individual TCRs with disease status, and machine learning. The aim of the study was to test whether cataloging public T cell receptors could identify signatures of past pathogen exposure. Along with the approximately 700-subject first cohort, a separate validation cohort of approximately 110 different subjects was used. Points the paper makes about the study in general: A later analysis had no HLA typing for the validation cohort, so co-occurrence there was scored across all 120 or so repertoires. It was suggested by the authors that the approach could potentially be generalized to other disease states and immunological phenotypes. In vitro tests confirmed that three of the cytomegalovirus-associated TCR beta chains recognize cytomegalovirus antigens. In a later analysis, TCRs clustered in the first cohort were found to also tend to co-occur in the approximately 110 validation repertoires, with approximately 95% of cluster scores above 0. The classifier was reported to diagnose cytomegalovirus status with high specificity and sensitivity in both the original and validation cohorts. In the study, some 160 TCR beta chains were listed as associated with cytomegalovirus. Most TCR sequences were seen in very few donors, while some public TCRs were found in many individuals.

Separate from the roughly 650-subject first cohort, the validation cohort of about 110 subjects was the group to which the donors belonged. CDR1 and CDR2, looked up from the germline V gene (reference sequence), are LNHDA and SQIVND. Here V drops 7 bases and J drops 1 base, and the junction holds 13 bases not matched to any gene. Counted from cysteine to phenylalanine, this CDR3 has 18 amino acids. CDR3 DNA is the only sequence kept; it has 54 bases, read in frame from the first base. Note on this clone: No antigen is known for it. No qualities accompany the bases; no much larger clone lies one base away.

Library generation was performed with the immunoSEQ multiplex PCR assay. In the original analysis: A statistical classification framework was built to diagnose cytomegalovirus status from the catalog of TCR beta chain sequences. TCRdb mirrors the immuneACCESS table, restricted to in-frame sequences. Some clones are absent from its copies; in checked studies, under half trace to an unresolved V gene, and the reason for the others is unknown. From that table come the V and J calls and clone size; the DNA was used to work out D and trimming. The sample records 150,000 to 200,000 clones, roughly 81% of which are singletons. 0.95% to 1.5% of the sample goes to the ten largest clones.

Input material: PBMCs. Recombination joined TRBV19 with TRBJ2-1, with 10 bases in between that match TRBD2. The source of this sequence is a woman aged 25-40 years in good health and CMV-seronegative. The CDR3 reads CASKGASGGMPSYNEQFF. The DNA sequence is as follows: TGTGCCAGTAAAGGGGCTAGCGGGGGCATGCCATCCTACAATGAGCAGTTCTTC. Full variable domain (CDR3 extended with the reference TRBV19 and TRBJ2-1 proteins): DGGITQSPKYLFRKEGQNVTLSCEQNLNHDAMYWYRQDPGQGLRLIYYSQIVNDFQKGDIAEGYSVSREKKESFPLTVTSAQKNPTAFYLCASKGASGGMPSYNEQFFGPGTRLTVL.